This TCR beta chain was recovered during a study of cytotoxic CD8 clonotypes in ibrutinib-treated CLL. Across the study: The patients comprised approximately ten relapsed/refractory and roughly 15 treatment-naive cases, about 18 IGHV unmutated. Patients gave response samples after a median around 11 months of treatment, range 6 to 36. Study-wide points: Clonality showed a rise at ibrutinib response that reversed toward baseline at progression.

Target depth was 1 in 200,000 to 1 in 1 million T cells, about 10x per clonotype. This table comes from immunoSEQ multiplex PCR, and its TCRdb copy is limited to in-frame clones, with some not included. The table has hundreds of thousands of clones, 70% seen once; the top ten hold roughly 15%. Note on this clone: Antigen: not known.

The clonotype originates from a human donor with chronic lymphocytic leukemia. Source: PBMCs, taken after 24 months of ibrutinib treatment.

The CDR3 DNA sequence: TGTGCCAGCAGTGCCCAGGGGGGTACTAACTATGGCTACACCTTC. Residues: CASSAQGGTNYGYTF. This chain links TRBV2 with TRBJ1-2, with TRBD1 identical over 7 bases. The junction had 5 bases not matched to a gene; V was cut back by 4 bases and J by 0 bases. The CDR3 runs to 15 residues. Germline CDR1 SNHLY, CDR2 FYNNEI.